A single sample gave rise to the 10 T cell receptor beta chains below, sequenced in a study of shared clonotypes between healthy human individuals. Sequencing used immunoSEQ multiplex PCR; TCRdb keeps in-frame clones, though not all of them. The table records over a million clones, around 95% of them present only once. What was sequenced was naive CD4+ T cells sorted from blood. As to subset: CD45RA+ positively selected. Source of these receptors: a man aged 25-45 years in good health.

The V gene is TRBV28, the J gene TRBJ2-2; 10 bases are shared with TRBD2. The V segment lost 6 bases and the J segment 0 bases; nucleotides outside the gene matches: 4. Germline loops: CDR1 MDHEN, CDR2 SYDVKM. This CDR3 is 16 amino acids long. CDR3 residues: CASRLLAGPNTGELFF. For the CDR3, the DNA is TGTGCCAGCAGACTACTAGCGGGACCGAACACCGGGGAGCTGTTTTTT.

V gene TRBV6-5 combines with J gene TRBJ2-5; D unclear. The J call may be in error: the DNA end matches TRBJ2-7 better. Germline V gives CDR1 MNHEY, CDR2 SVGAGI. The CDR3 extends over 11 amino acids. CDR3 coding DNA: TGTGCCAGCAGTTACATACACGAGCAGTACTTC. As protein: CASSYIHEQYF.

The chain links TRBV7-9 to TRBJ1-2; 8 bases are shared with TRBD1. V was clipped by 6 bases and J by 5 bases; unmatched bases: 11. The length of the CDR3 is 15 residues. Looked up from germline, CDR1 is SEHNR and CDR2 is FQNEAQ (reference sequence). The CDR3 sequence is CASRDRGTGGYGYTF. The DNA of the CDR3 is TGTGCCAGCAGGGATAGGGGCACAGGGGGATATGGCTACACCTTC. The entire variable domain, with the rest obtained from reference TRBV7-9 and TRBJ1-2, is as follows: DTGVSQNPRHKITKRGQNVTFRCDPISEHNRLYWYRQTLGQGPEFLTYFQNEAQLEKSRLLSDRFSAERPKGSFSTLEIQRTEQGDSAMYLCASRDRGTGGYGYTFGSGTRLTVV.

To note about this clone: Other DNA sequences within the sample encode an identical CDR3. The genes are TRBV7-9 and TRBJ2-1; TRBD2 might be the D (6 bases). This CDR3 region has 15 residues. Germline lookup yields CDR1 SEHNR and CDR2 FQNEAQ (reference sequence). V gave up 5 bases and J gave up 0 bases, with 11 bases separating them. The CDR3 loop is CASSPGGSSYNEQFF. The DNA of the CDR3 is TGTGCCAGCAGCCCCGGAGGGAGCTCCTACAATGAGCAGTTCTTC.

The J gene is TRBJ2-7, the V gene TRBV9, with a tentative D call TRBD2 (6 bases). The germline V and J ends were trimmed by 0 bases and 2 bases, with 12 bases remaining between them. This CDR3 is 15 amino acids long. Germline CDR1 reads SGDLS; CDR2 reads YYNGEE. The CDR3, as DNA: TGTGCCAGCAGCGTAGCTTACGGGAGACCCTACGAGCAGTACTTC. Residues: CASSVAYGRPYEQYF.

In regard to this clone: Other DNA sequences from this sample encode an identical CDR3 as well. The chain carries TRBV9 and TRBJ2-2; tentatively, D is TRBD1 (6 bases). Deletions cut 0 bases from V and 2 bases from J, with 8 bases between. The CDR3 sequence is 15 residues long. Germline lookup yields CDR1 SGDLS and CDR2 YYNGEE. For the CDR3, the DNA is TGTGCCAGCAGCGTAGTGACAGGAAACACCGGGGAGCTGTTTTTT. Translation gives CASSVVTGNTGELFF.

The genes are TRBV4-3 and TRBJ2-3, with a possible D match to TRBD2 (6 bases). This CDR3 region has 17 residues. The germline V and J ends were trimmed by 1 base and 0 bases, with 14 bases remaining between them. Germline loops: CDR1 LGHNA, CDR2 YSLEER. The CDR3 DNA reads TGCGCCAGCAGCCAAGGGGGAGGCAGGGCAAGCACAGATACGCAGTATTTT. It is translated as CASSQGGGRASTDTQYF.

This clone was counted a single time. DNA of the CDR3: TGTGCCAGCGTTGGAGGCGGGAGCTCCTACAATGAGCAGTTCTTC. This gives the protein CASVGGGSSYNEQFF. The chain combines TRBV2 with TRBJ2-1, with TRBD2 matching 7 bases. Looked up from germline, CDR1 is SNHLY and CDR2 is FYNNEI. V trimming: 8 bases; J trimming: 0 bases; junction bases outside the gene matches: 7. This CDR3 is 15 amino acids long.

The rearrangement uses TRBV6-5 and TRBJ1-5; D call uncertain. The germline CDR1 and CDR2 sequences are MNHEY and SVGAGI. The CDR3 is 13 residues long. The V end was cut by 6 bases, the J end by 0 bases, with 6 bases between. CDR3 sequence: CASRSDSNQPQHF. The CDR3 DNA is TGTGCCAGCAGATCCGATAGCAATCAGCCCCAGCATTTT.

The chain joins TRBV7-9 to TRBJ1-1; a weak D match, TRBD1 (6 bases). Trimming took 10 bases from V and 1 from J, leaving 16 bases between them. Per the germline V gene, CDR1 is SEHNR and CDR2 is FQNEAQ (reference sequence). The CDR3 length is 14 residues. In nucleotides, the CDR3 is TGTGCCACACCACGGGGGGCGAAGAACACTGAAGCTTTCTTT. Protein sequence: CATPRGAKNTEAFF.